This passage covers 15 T cell receptor beta chains from one sample sequenced in a study of blood T cell repertoires in COVID-19. Generated by immunoSEQ multiplex PCR, the TCRdb table keeps only in-frame clones and is missing some. The table includes approximately 35,000 clones, about 79% detected once. Sequencing input: peripheral blood. The source of these receptors is a human donor in a cohort sampled during active COVID-19.

This sequence joins TRBV9 and TRBJ2-5; 10 bases agree with TRBD2. CDR1 and CDR2 from the germline V gene are SGDLS and YYNGEE. V trimming: 0 bases; J trimming: 3 bases; junction bases outside the gene matches: 11. The length of the CDR3 is 18 residues. The CDR3 is CASSVGGFGSGGKETQYF. For the CDR3, the DNA is TGTGCCAGCAGCGTAGGAGGATTCGGTAGCGGGGGGAAAGAGACCCAGTACTTC.

The J gene is TRBJ1-2, the V gene TRBV19; 9 bases are a match to TRBD1. CDR3 length equals 17 residues. Germline loops: CDR1 LNHDA, CDR2 SQIVND (reference sequence). With V trimmed by 5 bases and J by 2 bases, 12 bases remained unmatched. The CDR3 bases are TGTGCCAGTAGTCCAAGGGGCCGACAGGGGGTAAACTATGGCTACACCTTC. It is translated as CASSPRGRQGVNYGYTF.

Details on this clone: Compared with germline, one end of the junction differs, possibly owing to a read error. This sample also contains other DNA sequences that code for the same CDR3. V gene TRBV9 combines with J gene TRBJ1-3; 7 bases are shared with TRBD1. The CDR3 extends over 15 amino acids. Germline V gene lookup returns CDR1 SGDLS and CDR2 YYNGEE. The DNA of the CDR3 is TGTGCCAGCAGCGTAAGGGGGCTCTCTGGAAATACCATATATTTT. Protein sequence: CASSVRGLSGNTIYF.

The rearrangement links TRBV3-1 (or the pseudogene TRBV3-2) to TRBJ2-5; 10 nucleotides match TRBD2. CDR1 and CDR2 (germline): LGHDT, YNNKEL (reference sequence). The CDR3 totals 16 residues. V shed 7 bases, J shed 5 bases, and the junction held 13 bases outside the gene matches. The CDR3 is CASTRRRASGGETQYF. DNA for the CDR3: TGTGCCAGCACTCGACGACGGGCTAGCGGGGGCGAGACCCAGTACTTC.

This chain links TRBV29-1 with TRBJ2-7; 8 nucleotides align to TRBD2. Germline-derived CDR1 and CDR2 are SQVTM and ANQGSEA. The CDR3 runs 15 residues. With 5 bases clipped from V and 4 bases from J, the junction kept 13 bases outside the gene matches. CDR3 bases: TGCAGCGTTCAACTTCCCGAGGGACTAGGGTACGAGCAGTACTTC. Translating it yields CSVQLPEGLGYEQYF.

The chain has TRBV19 and TRBJ2-1; the match to TRBD2 covers 9 bases. This CDR3 is 14 amino acids long. Germline CDR1 and CDR2: LNHDA and SQIVND (reference sequence). Unmatched junction bases numbered 6, after V lost 9 bases and J lost 3 bases. CDR3 DNA sequence: TGTGCCAGCCAGCGGGGGGCCTACTACAATGAGCAGTTCTTC. It specifies CASQRGAYYNEQFF.

To note about this clone: One end of the junction varies from germline; a read error may be responsible. The rearrangement uses TRBV4-1 and TRBJ2-7, with D possibly TRBD2 on 6 matching bases. The germline V gene has CDR1 MGHRA and CDR2 YSYEKL. The CDR3 has 16 amino acids. CDR3 amino acids: CASTLFAGSSSYEQYF. CDR3 DNA sequence: TGCGCTAGCACCCTATTTGCGGGGTCCAGCTCCTACGAGCAGTACTTC.

This clone occurred once. The chain combines TRBV10-2 with TRBJ1-1; unclear D gene. This CDR3 has 14 residues. V was clipped by 2 bases and J by 5 bases, with 12 bases between them. Germline assignment: CDR1 WSHSY and CDR2 SAAADI. CDR3 sequence (DNA): TGCGCCAGCAGTGAGATGGAGGGTGTGACTGAAGCTTTCTTT. Encoded protein: CASSEMEGVTEAFF.

V is TRBV11-2 and J is TRBJ2-2; D uncertain. CDR3 length: 14 amino acids. Between the trimmed V and J ends, which lost 3 bases and 5 bases, there was a span of 10 bases. From germline, CDR1 is SGHAT and CDR2 FQNNGV. The chain's CDR3 is CASSFIEVTGELFF. The DNA of the CDR3 is TGTGCCAGCAGCTTCATAGAGGTGACCGGGGAGCTGTTTTTT.

This chain joins TRBV5-4 and TRBJ2-2; TRBD2 aligns across 9 bases. V gave up 5 bases and J gave up 4 bases; unmatched junction bases: 6. CDR1 SGHNT and CDR2 YYREEE come from the germline V gene (reference sequence). The CDR3 is 15 amino acids. CDR3 residues: CASSRAGGGTGELFF. As DNA, the CDR3 is TGTGCCAGCAGTCGAGCGGGGGGAGGCACCGGGGAGCTGTTTTTT.

The chain combines TRBV6-5 with TRBJ1-1; 9 bases are shared with TRBD1. This CDR3 is 15 amino acids long. The ends lost 6 bases at V and 6 bases at J; junction bases unmatched: 11. Germline lookup yields CDR1 MNHEY and CDR2 SVGAGI. The CDR3 nucleotides read TGTGCCAGCAGGTCCCGGACAGGGGAAGCCGCTGAAGCTTTCTTT. This sequence encodes CASRSRTGEAAEAFF.

The chain recombines TRBV28 with TRBJ1-6, with 10 bases that match TRBD1. The CDR3 is made up of 15 amino acids. V gave up 3 bases and J gave up 7 bases; unmatched junction bases: 3. Germline V gives CDR1 MDHEN, CDR2 SYDVKM. As DNA, the CDR3 is TGTGCCAGCAGTTTGCGGGGACAGGGGAATTCACCCCTCCACTTT. The encoded protein is CASSLRGQGNSPLHF.

This chain links TRBV5-1 with TRBJ1-1; D call uncertain. The CDR3 is 16 amino acids. The V gene's germline CDR1 is SGHRS and CDR2 YFSETQ. V was pared by 3 bases and J by 11 bases, with 26 bases between. The CDR3 loop reads CASSSRPGTMKTPAFF. The CDR3 DNA reads TGCGCCAGCAGCTCCCGCCCCGGCACGATGAAGACTCCGGCTTTCTTT.

This chain connects TRBV7-3 to TRBJ1-6; TRBD1 aligns across 8 bases. This CDR3 has 14 amino acids. The trim removed 5 bases at V and 8 bases at J, leaving 5 bases unmatched. The germline CDR1 and CDR2 sequences are SGHTA and FQGTGA. CDR3 region: CASSRGQEYSPLHF. The CDR3 DNA is TGTGCCAGCAGCCGGGGACAGGAATATTCACCCCTCCACTTT.

This rearrangement joins TRBV12-3 or TRBV12-4 to TRBJ2-2; D unresolved. This CDR3 has 12 amino acids. With 6 bases removed from V and 4 bases from J, the gap between germline ends came to 6 bases. For the CDR3, the DNA is TGTGCCAGCAGGATCGGCACCGGGGAGCTGTTTTTT. Its translation: CASRIGTGELFF.